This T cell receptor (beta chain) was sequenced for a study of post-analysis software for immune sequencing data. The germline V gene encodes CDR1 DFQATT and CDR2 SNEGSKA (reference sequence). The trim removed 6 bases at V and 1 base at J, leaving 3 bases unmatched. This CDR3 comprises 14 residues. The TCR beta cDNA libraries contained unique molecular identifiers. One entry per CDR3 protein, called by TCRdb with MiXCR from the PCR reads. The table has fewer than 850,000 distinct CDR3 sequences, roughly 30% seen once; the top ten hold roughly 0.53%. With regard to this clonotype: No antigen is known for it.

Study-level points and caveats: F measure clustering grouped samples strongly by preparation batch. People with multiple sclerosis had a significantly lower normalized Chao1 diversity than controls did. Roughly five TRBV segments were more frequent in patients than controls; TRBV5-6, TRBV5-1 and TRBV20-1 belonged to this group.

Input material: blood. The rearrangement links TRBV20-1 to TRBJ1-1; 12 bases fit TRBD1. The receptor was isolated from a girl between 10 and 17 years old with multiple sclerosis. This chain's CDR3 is CSAGQGAGNTEAFF. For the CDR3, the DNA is TGCAGTGCGGGACAGGGGGCCGGGAACACTGAAGCTTTCTTT.